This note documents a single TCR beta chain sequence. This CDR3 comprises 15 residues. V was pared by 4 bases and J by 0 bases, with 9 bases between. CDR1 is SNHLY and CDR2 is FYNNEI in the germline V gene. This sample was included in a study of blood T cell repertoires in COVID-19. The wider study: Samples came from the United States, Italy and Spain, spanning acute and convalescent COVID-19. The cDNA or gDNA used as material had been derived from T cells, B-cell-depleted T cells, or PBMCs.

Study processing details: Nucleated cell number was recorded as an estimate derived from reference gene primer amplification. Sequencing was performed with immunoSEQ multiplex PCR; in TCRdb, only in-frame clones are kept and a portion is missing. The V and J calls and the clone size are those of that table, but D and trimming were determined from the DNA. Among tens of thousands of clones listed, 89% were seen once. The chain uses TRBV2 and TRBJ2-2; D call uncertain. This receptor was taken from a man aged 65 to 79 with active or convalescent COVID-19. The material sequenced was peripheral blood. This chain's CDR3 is CASSARLTNTGELFF. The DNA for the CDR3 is TGTGCCAGCAGTGCGAGACTTACGAACACCGGGGAGCTGTTTTTT.